Each of the 8 T cell receptor beta chains below was sequenced from the same sample in a study of T-cell memory formation after mild COVID-19. TCRdb used MiXCR to reprocess the 5' RACE reads, holding one entry per CDR3 protein. This sample has some 450,000 distinct CDR3 sequences; 18% occur once, and the top ten carry about 22%. Sequencing was carried out using PBMCs or a T cell subset sorted from them (not recorded which). The source is a man between 18 and 29 years old who had mild COVID-19 (a few samples of this study predate the infection). Cell type and time point are not known.

The chain couples TRBV7-9 to TRBJ2-5, with TRBD2 matching 15 bases. The CDR3 is 17 residues long. The germline gives CDR1 SEHNR, CDR2 FQNEAQ (reference sequence). V trimming: 5 bases; J trimming: 1 base; junction bases outside the gene matches: 5. The CDR3 region has the DNA TGTGCCAGCAGCCAGGGACTAGCGGGGGGTTCCCAAGAGACCCAGTACTTC. This encodes CASSQGLAGGSQETQYF.

The V gene is TRBV21-1, the J gene TRBJ2-7; no check of the table's D call, TRBD2, against the DNA was made. TRBV21-1 is noted as a pseudogene. The CDR3 runs 14 residues. CDR3 bases: TGTGCCAGCAGCGCCTCGGGACTCTCCTACGAGCAGTACGTC. Its protein is CASSASGLSYEQYV.

The sample holds a few counts of this clonotype. The chain carries TRBV7-8 and TRBJ2-1; the match to TRBD2 covers 7 bases. The junction had 4 bases not matched to a gene; V was cut back by 4 bases and J by 7 bases. Per germline, CDR1 SGHVS and CDR2 FQNEAQ. The CDR3 runs to 13 residues. This CDR3 reads CASSSGLVNEQFF. CDR3 nucleotides: TGTGCCAGCAGCTCCGGACTAGTGAATGAGCAGTTCTTC. Full variable domain (rest looked up from reference TRBV7-8 and TRBJ2-1): GAGVSQSPRYKVAKRGQDVALRCDPISGHVSLFWYQQALGQGPEFLTYFQNEAQLDKSGLPSDRFFAERPEGSVSTLKIQRTQQEDSAVYLCASSSGLVNEQFFGPGTRLTVL.

The rearrangement links TRBV7-2 to TRBJ1-2; unclear D gene. The V end lost 3 bases, the J end lost 7 bases, and 6 bases lay between the germline ends. CDR3 length equals 11 residues. CDR1 is SGHTA, CDR2 FQGNSA, per germline. The CDR3 here is CASSFNGGYTF. The CDR3 bases are TGTGCCAGCAGCTTCAATGGTGGCTACACCTTC.

V usage is TRBV4-1 and J usage is TRBJ2-2; TRBD1 aligns across 8 bases. The V and J ends lost 10 bases and 4 bases, in that order; junction bases with no gene match: 8. This CDR3 comprises 14 residues. CDR1 is MGHRA, CDR2 YSYEKL, per germline. Written as DNA, the CDR3 is TGCGCCACCGAGGAGGGGACAGGCACCGGGGAGCTGTTTTTT. Translation gives CATEEGTGTGELFF.

This chain links TRBV5-1 with TRBJ2-1; D call uncertain. This CDR3 spans 16 amino acids. V lost 0 bases and J 5 bases, leaving 15 bases between the germline ends. Germline lookup yields CDR1 SGHRS and CDR2 YFSETQ. CDR3 coding DNA: TGCGCCAGCAGCTTGGATGCTCAGTCAATGCACAATGAGCAGTTCTTC. Residues: CASSLDAQSMHNEQFF.

The V and J genes are TRBV12-3 or TRBV12-4 and TRBJ2-2, with D perhaps TRBD2 (6 bases). Trimming stripped 6 bases from V and 7 bases from J, with 21 bases between. The CDR3 sequence is 16 residues long. In DNA, the CDR3 is TGTGCCAGCAGCCCCTCACGGGGGAAGTTTATCGGGGAGCTGTTTTTT. Its protein is CASSPSRGKFIGELFF.

This clonotype occurred a few times. The chain links TRBV27 to TRBJ1-4, with TRBD1 identical over 9 bases. The V and J ends lost 4 bases and 3 bases, in that order; junction bases with no gene match: 12. The length of the CDR3 is 18 residues. Looked up from germline, CDR1 is MNHEY and CDR2 is SMNVEV (reference sequence). CDR3 bases: TGTGCCAGCAGTTCGGGACAGGGTTTCATTTCGGCTAATGAAAAACTGTTTTTT. This gives the protein CASSSGQGFISANEKLFF.